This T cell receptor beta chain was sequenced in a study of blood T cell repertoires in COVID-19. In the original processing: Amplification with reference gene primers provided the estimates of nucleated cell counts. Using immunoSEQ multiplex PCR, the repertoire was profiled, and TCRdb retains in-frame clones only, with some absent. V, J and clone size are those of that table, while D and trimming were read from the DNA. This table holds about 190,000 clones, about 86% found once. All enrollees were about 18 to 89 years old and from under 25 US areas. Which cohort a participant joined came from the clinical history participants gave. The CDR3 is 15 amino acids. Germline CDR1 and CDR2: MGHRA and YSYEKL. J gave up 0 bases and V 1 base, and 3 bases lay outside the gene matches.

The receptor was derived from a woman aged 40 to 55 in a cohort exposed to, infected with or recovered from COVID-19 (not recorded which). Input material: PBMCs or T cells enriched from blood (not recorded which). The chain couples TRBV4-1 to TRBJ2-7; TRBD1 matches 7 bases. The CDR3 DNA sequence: TGCGCCAGCAGCCAAGCGGACAGGAGCTCCTACGAGCAGTACTTC. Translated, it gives CASSQADRSSYEQYF.